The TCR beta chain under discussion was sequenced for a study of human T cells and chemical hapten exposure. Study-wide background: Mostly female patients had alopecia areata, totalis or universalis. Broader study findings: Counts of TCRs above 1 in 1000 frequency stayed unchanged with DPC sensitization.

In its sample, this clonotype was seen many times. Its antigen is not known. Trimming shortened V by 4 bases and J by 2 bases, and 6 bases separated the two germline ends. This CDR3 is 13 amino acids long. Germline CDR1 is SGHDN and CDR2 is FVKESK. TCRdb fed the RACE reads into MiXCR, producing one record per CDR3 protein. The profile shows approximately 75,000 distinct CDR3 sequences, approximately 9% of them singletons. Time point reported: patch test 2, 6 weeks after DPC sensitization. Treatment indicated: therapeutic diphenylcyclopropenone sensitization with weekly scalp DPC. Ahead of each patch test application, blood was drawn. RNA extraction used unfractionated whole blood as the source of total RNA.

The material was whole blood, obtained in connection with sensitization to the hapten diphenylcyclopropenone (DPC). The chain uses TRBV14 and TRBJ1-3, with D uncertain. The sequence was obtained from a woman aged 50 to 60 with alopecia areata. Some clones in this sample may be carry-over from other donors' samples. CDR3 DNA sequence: TGTGCCAGCAGCCCCCCCCCTGGAAACACCATATATTTT. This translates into CASSPPPGNTIYF.